This T cell receptor beta chain stems from a study of identical twins. TCRdb independently ran MiXCR on the 5' RACE reads; one entry per CDR3 protein. The top ten clones hold 2.9% of a sample with some 440,000 distinct CDR3 sequences, around 24% of them seen once. V shed 4 bases, J shed 6 bases, and the junction held 8 bases outside the gene matches. CDR3 length: 14 residues. The germline CDR1 and CDR2 sequences are SGHRS and YFSETQ. The data also belong to a second study, concerning T cells expressing NK-cell markers.

The specimen sequenced was CD4+ T cells sorted from blood. The chain joins TRBV5-1 to TRBJ2-3; 7 bases align to TRBD1. This TCR was recovered from a woman between 18 and 29 years old in good health. The CDR3 DNA reads as TGCGCCAGCAGCCAGGGGACAGCCGGGGATACGCAGTATTTT. It is translated as CASSQGTAGDTQYF.